This TCR beta chain emerged from a study of T-cell reconstitution after alpha-beta-depleted transplantation in children. General observations from the study: Several hundred expanded graft clones reportedly gave rise to the alpha-beta T cells present about two months after transplant.

This clonotype showed up many times. No antigen is known for it. V was cut by 5 bases and J by 0 bases, with 17 bases left in between. The germline V gene has CDR1 SQVTM and CDR2 ANQGSEA. The CDR3 extends over 16 amino acids. This sample's TCRbeta library carried unique molecular identifier barcodes. TCRdb ran MiXCR on the PCR reads and lists one entry per CDR3 protein. The repertoire includes about 200,000 distinct CDR3 sequences, roughly 6.6% of them detected once, and roughly 6% sits in the top ten. The rearrangement joins TRBV29-1 to TRBJ2-1; D is ambiguous. The receptor's source is a boy between 2 and 10 years old with acute lymphoblastic leukemia, due to receive a stem cell transplant. Source: PBMCs, taken before TCRalphabeta/CD19-depleted stem cell transplant. Here the CDR3 reads CSVHLSAVSSYNEQFF. CDR3 DNA sequence: TGCAGCGTTCATTTGTCGGCAGTGAGCTCCTACAATGAGCAGTTCTTC.